The 20 T cell receptor beta chains listed next were all sequenced from one sample in a study of CD8 T cells in ankylosing spondylitis. These receptors' antigens are unknown. The study's findings and limits: Blood from ankylosing spondylitis patients appeared to carry a characteristic roughly eight-variant TCR beta motif.

A single record per CDR3 protein comes from TCRdb applying MiXCR to the 5' RACE reads. The sample has 400,000 to 450,000 distinct CDR3 sequences; roughly a sixth are singletons. Sequencing was carried out using blood, either unsorted or a sorted T cell fraction (not recorded which). Source of these receptors: a male donor with ankylosing spondylitis.

The CDR3 bases are TGTGCCACCAGTGAACACGGGACAGTAAACACCGGGGAGCTGTTTTTT. Encoded protein: CATSEHGTVNTGELFF. The V and J genes are TRBV24-1 and TRBJ2-2; 7 bases map to TRBD1. The CDR3 sequence is 16 residues long. The V gene's germline CDR1 is KGHDR and CDR2 SFDVKD. Losses at the gene ends were 4 bases for V and 2 bases for J; bases not matched to a gene: 6.

The chain is built from TRBV7-2 and TRBJ2-7; TRBD1 agrees at 7 bases. CDR3 length: 13 residues. The J segment lost 7 bases and the V segment lost 5 bases, leaving 8 bases of the junction unmatched. Per the germline V gene, CDR1 is SGHTA and CDR2 is FQGNSA. CDR3 nucleotide sequence: TGTGCCAGCAGCCAGCAACAGGGACAGGAGCAGTACTTC. It translates to CASSQQQGQEQYF.

V usage is TRBV18 and J usage is TRBJ1-2; D gene ambiguous. In germline, CDR1 is KGHSH, CDR2 LQKENI. The CDR3 has 14 amino acids. Trimming left V 4 bases short and J 0 bases short, with 9 bases between. In DNA form, the CDR3 reads TGTGCCAGCTCACGGGCGGATTCTAACTATGGCTACACCTTC. Translated, it gives CASSRADSNYGYTF.

This chain uses TRBV20-1 with TRBJ2-2; D assignment may be TRBD1 or TRBD2 (5 bases each). Germline lookup yields CDR1 DFQATT and CDR2 SNEGSKA (reference sequence). The CDR3 loop spans 16 amino acids. The V gene lost 0 bases and the J gene lost 3 bases, with 14 bases spanning the gap. In DNA, the CDR3 is TGCAGTGCTAGAGAGCTGGGGCGGGTGTACACCGGGGAGCTGTTTTTT. It yields the protein CSARELGRVYTGELFF.

There are a few counts of this clonotype. The gene calls are TRBV15 and TRBJ2-5; TRBD2 agrees at 7 bases. Germline trimming cut 0 bases from V and 1 base from J; bases unmatched to any gene: 2. The CDR3 consists of 15 residues. Germline-derived CDR1 and CDR2 are LNHNV and YYDKDF (reference sequence). DNA of the CDR3: TGTGCCACCAGCAGAGATCGGACTAGCCAAGAGACCCAGTACTTC. Translating gives CATSRDRTSQETQYF.

This clonotype has a count of ten or more. J is TRBJ2-5 and V is TRBV4-1; possibly TRBD2 for D (6 bases). Deletions cut 0 bases from V and 5 bases from J, with 10 bases between. The CDR3 is made up of 14 amino acids. CDR1 and CDR2 (germline): MGHRA, YSYEKL. The CDR3 DNA sequence: TGCGCCAGCAGCCAAGATCTTGGGAGGGAGACCCAGTACTTC. It yields the protein CASSQDLGRETQYF.

CDR3 DNA: TGTGCCACCAGCAGAGAACCGCGGTTGAACACTGAAGCTTTCTTT. This encodes CATSREPRLNTEAFF. The chain uses TRBV15 and TRBJ1-1; the D is unclear. V lost 0 bases to trimming and J lost 0 bases, with 8 bases between them. This CDR3 comprises 15 residues. Germline CDR1 is LNHNV and CDR2 is YYDKDF (reference sequence).

This clonotype was seen more than once but under ten times. This chain uses TRBV15 with TRBJ2-7, with D unresolved. This CDR3 has 13 amino acids. Germline CDR1 reads LNHNV; CDR2 reads YYDKDF (reference sequence). Trimming left V 0 bases short and J 2 bases short, with 5 bases between. The CDR3 is CATSRDETYEQYF. As DNA, the CDR3 is TGTGCCACCAGCAGAGATGAGACCTACGAGCAGTACTTC. The variable domain in full, with the rest retrieved from reference TRBV15 and TRBJ2-7, is DAMVIQNPRYQVTQFGKPVTLSCSQTLNHNVMYWYQQKSSQAPKLLFHYYDKDFNNEADTPDNFQSRRPNTSFCFLDIRSPGLGDTAMYLCATSRDETYEQYFGPGTRLTVT.

The rearrangement links TRBV5-5 to TRBJ2-7; a possible D gene is TRBD2 (6 bases). The germline V gene encodes CDR1 SGHKS and CDR2 YYEKEE (reference sequence). The CDR3 is made up of 14 amino acids. Deletions cut 0 bases from V and 2 bases from J, with 9 bases between. The CDR3 is CASSLVSGAYEQYF. CDR3 sequence (DNA): TGTGCCAGCAGCTTGGTTTCGGGGGCCTACGAGCAGTACTTC.

This clonotype was detected ten times or more. CDR3 sequence reads: CASWRAAGELFF. The CDR3 DNA sequence: TGTGCCAGCTGGAGGGCCGCCGGGGAGCTGTTTTTT. This rearrangement joins TRBV12-3 or TRBV12-4 to TRBJ2-2, with D perhaps TRBD2 (6 bases). The CDR3 consists of 12 residues. The ends were cut back, 8 bases at V and 6 bases at J, with 10 bases in the middle.

This clonotype appeared a few times. The DNA of the CDR3 is TGTGCCAGTAGGACTAGCGGGATACCCCAGCAGTACTTC. This encodes CASRTSGIPQQYF. The rearrangement links TRBV27 to TRBJ2-7; 12 positions agree with TRBD2. Germline values: CDR1 MNHEY, CDR2 SMNVEV (reference sequence). Losses at the gene ends were 9 bases for V and 8 bases for J; bases not matched to a gene: 8. This CDR3 contains 13 residues.

The chain carries TRBV18 and TRBJ2-6, with TRBD2 identical over 8 bases. CDR1 KGHSH and CDR2 LQKENI come from the germline V gene. V shed 1 base and J 4 bases; nucleotides not matched to a gene: 9. The CDR3 consists of 18 residues. The CDR3 DNA reads as TGTGCCAGCTCACCACGACTAGCGATGGTGGAAGGGGCCAACGTCCTGACTTTC. This translates into CASSPRLAMVEGANVLTF.

This clonotype was counted only a few times. The rearrangement uses TRBV15 and TRBJ2-5; D is undetermined. Germline V CDR1 and CDR2: LNHNV, YYDKDF (reference sequence). The CDR3 is 15 amino acids. Trimming removed 3 bases from V and 2 bases from J, with 13 bases in between. The CDR3 here is CATSSRVSGQETQYF. CDR3 bases: TGTGCCACCAGCAGCAGAGTATCGGGTCAAGAGACCCAGTACTTC.

This clonotype appeared a few times. The V and J genes are TRBV5-1 and TRBJ2-2, with TRBD2 matching 7 bases. This CDR3 is 16 amino acids long. The V and J ends lost 3 bases and 0 bases, in that order; junction bases with no gene match: 5. The V gene's germline CDR1 is SGHRS and CDR2 YFSETQ. The chain's CDR3 is CASSSLAATNTGELFF. In nucleotides, the CDR3 is TGCGCCAGCAGCTCCCTAGCGGCAACGAACACCGGGGAGCTGTTTTTT.

This clonotype was counted a few times. The chain links TRBV4-2 to TRBJ2-7; TRBD1 matches 7 bases. The CDR3 is made up of 17 amino acids. The V and J ends lost 2 bases and 6 bases, in that order; junction bases with no gene match: 16. Germline V gene lookup returns CDR1 LGHNA and CDR2 YNFKEQ. The CDR3 spells CASSQPTGTLKGSEQYF. CDR3 sequence (DNA): TGTGCCAGCAGCCAACCGACAGGGACCCTCAAGGGGAGCGAGCAGTACTTC.

CDR3 sequence reads: CASSFNRPRAEAFF. The CDR3 DNA is TGTGCCAGCAGCTTTAACAGGCCAAGGGCTGAAGCTTTCTTT. This rearrangement joins TRBV11-2 to TRBJ1-1, with a weak D call TRBD1 (5 bases). Trimming stripped 3 bases from V and 6 bases from J, with 14 bases between. The CDR3 length is 14 residues. CDR1 is SGHAT, CDR2 FQNNGV, per germline.

The J gene is TRBJ2-3, the V gene TRBV5-1; possible D gene TRBD2, 6 bases. V shed 10 bases and J shed 4 bases, with 19 bases lying between them. Germline-derived CDR1 and CDR2 are SGHRS and YFSETQ. CDR3 length equals 14 residues. CDR3 sequence (DNA): TGCGCCGGGGCTCAGGAGGGCCTGGCAGATACGCAGTATTTT. As protein: CAGAQEGLADTQYF.

This clonotype was observed many times. This chain uses TRBV6-8 with TRBJ2-1; D remains ambiguous. Trimming stripped 2 bases from V and 5 bases from J, with 4 bases between. Germline V gives CDR1 MNHGY, CDR2 SAAAGT. The CDR3 runs to 12 residues. The CDR3 spells CASSYRHNEQFF. CDR3 in DNA: TGTGCCAGCAGTTACAGACACAATGAGCAGTTCTTC.

This sequence joins TRBV5-1 and TRBJ2-2, with D maybe TRBD2 (6 bases). CDR3 length: 15 residues. Trimming removed 2 bases from V and 1 base from J, with 9 bases in between. The germline gives CDR1 SGHRS, CDR2 YFSETQ. CDR3 sequence: CASSFGRENTGELFF. For the CDR3, the DNA is TGCGCCAGCAGCTTTGGGCGGGAGAACACCGGGGAGCTGTTTTTT.

This chain connects TRBV7-2 to TRBJ2-7; 8 positions agree with TRBD1. Germline values: CDR1 SGHTA, CDR2 FQGNSA. The junction had 9 bases not matched to a gene; V was cut back by 5 bases and J by 0 bases. This CDR3 is built from 16 residues. DNA for the CDR3: TGTGCCAGCAGCCCCCAGGACAGGGAAATCTCCTACGAGCAGTACTTC. Translation gives CASSPQDREISYEQYF.